The 10 T cell receptor beta chains presented below share a single source sample, sequenced in a study of neurological immune-mediated disorders. TCRdb redid the calling of the 5' RACE reads with MiXCR, one entry per CDR3 protein. Counted here are about 31,000 distinct CDR3 sequences, approximately 4% occurring once; the ten biggest clones make up approximately 25%. Sequenced sample: CD4+ T cells from blood. These receptors all stem from a woman aged 35 to 49 in good health.

This clonotype was recorded many times. The chain is built from TRBV5-1 and TRBJ2-7; maybe TRBD2 (5 bases). Germline assignment: CDR1 SGHRS and CDR2 YFSETQ. The CDR3 extends over 15 amino acids. Trimming took off 5 bases at V and 0 bases at J, with 15 bases between the two ends. CDR3 bases: TGCGCCAGCAGAACACACCTCGGAGGCTCCTACGAGCAGTACTTC. It specifies CASRTHLGGSYEQYF.

This clonotype was seen repeatedly, ten times or more. CDR3 in amino acids: CSVVLSGANYGYTF. CDR3 DNA sequence: TGCAGCGTTGTCCTTTCCGGAGCTAACTATGGCTACACCTTC. The chain combines TRBV29-1 with TRBJ1-2; D remains ambiguous. The CDR3 runs 14 residues. V shed 4 bases and J shed 0 bases, with 12 bases lying between them. Germline lookup yields CDR1 SQVTM and CDR2 ANQGSEA.

This clonotype was observed at least ten times. The gene calls are TRBV5-1 and TRBJ1-1; 10 bases agree with TRBD1. Trimming removed 4 bases from V and 6 bases from J; junction bases left unmatched: 6. Germline loops: CDR1 SGHRS, CDR2 YFSETQ. The CDR3 is 14 amino acids. Here the CDR3 reads CASSDRQGAAEAFF. CDR3 nucleotide sequence: TGCGCCAGCAGCGATCGACAGGGGGCTGCTGAAGCTTTCTTT.

This clonotype was counted ten times or more. The chain recombines TRBV9 with TRBJ1-5; possibly TRBD1 for D (6 bases). The V gene's germline CDR1 is SGDLS and CDR2 YYNGEE. CDR3 length: 15 residues. Trimming stripped 2 bases from V and 0 bases from J, with 9 bases between. The CDR3 protein is CASSVAGDSNQPQHF. The CDR3 DNA is TGTGCCAGCAGCGTCGCAGGGGATAGCAATCAGCCCCAGCATTTT. Full variable domain (remainder filled in from reference TRBV9 and TRBJ1-5): DSGVTQTPKHLITATGQRVTLRCSPRSGDLSVYWYQQSLDQGLQFLIQYYNGEERAKGNILERFSAQQFPDLHSELNLSSLELGDSALYFCASSVAGDSNQPQHFGDGTRLSIL.

The table lists this clonotype with many counts. This sequence joins TRBV19 and TRBJ1-1; 8 bases align to TRBD1. CDR1 and CDR2 (germline): LNHDA, SQIVND (reference sequence). The CDR3 is made up of 13 amino acids. J was trimmed by 11 bases and V by 3 bases; bases with no gene match: 8. The chain's CDR3 is CASSIRQGYEAFF. The CDR3 nucleotides read TGTGCCAGTAGTATTCGACAGGGGTATGAGGCTTTCTTT.

There are many counts of this clonotype. This chain joins TRBV27 and TRBJ2-2; D may match TRBD1 or TRBD2 (7 bases each). V was pared by 3 bases and J by 4 bases, with 15 bases between. The germline V gene encodes CDR1 MNHEY and CDR2 SMNVEV (reference sequence). The CDR3 contains 16 residues. DNA for the CDR3: TGTGCCAGCAGTTTTTGGGGCAGGGGGGGCACCGGGGAGCTGTTTTTT. Translating gives CASSFWGRGGTGELFF.

This clonotype has a count of ten or more. CDR3 bases: TGTGCCATCAGTGAGTCGAACAGAAATGGCTACACCTTC. Amino acid sequence: CAISESNRNGYTF. The rearrangement uses TRBV10-3 and TRBJ1-2; D remains unclear. The CDR3 totals 13 residues. V lost 0 bases to trimming and J lost 6 bases, with 8 bases between them. Germline CDR1 reads ENHRY; CDR2 reads SYGVKD.

This clonotype has a count of ten or more. V usage is TRBV12-3 or TRBV12-4 and J usage is TRBJ1-3, with a possible D match to TRBD1 (5 bases). With 8 bases removed from V and 0 bases from J, the gap between germline ends came to 17 bases. The CDR3 has 16 amino acids. CDR3 nucleotide sequence: TGTGCCAGCGCGCCCGGGGGGATCAACTCTGGAAACACCATATATTTT. It translates to CASAPGGINSGNTIYF.

This clonotype was observed many times. The genes are TRBV12-3 or TRBV12-4 and TRBJ1-5; no clear D gene. The CDR3 has 13 amino acids. Between the trimmed V and J ends, which lost 6 bases and 3 bases, there was a span of 9 bases. The CDR3 coding sequence is TGTGCCAGCAGCCCCCAGCACAATCAGCCCCAGCATTTT. It encodes CASSPQHNQPQHF.

This clonotype was observed at least ten times. J is TRBJ2-6 and V is TRBV20-1; 11 positions agree with TRBD1. After removal of 4 bases from V and 2 bases from J, the junction contained 7 bases not matched to a gene. The CDR3 is 17 amino acids. Germline CDR1 is DFQATT and CDR2 is SNEGSKA (reference sequence). CDR3 sequence: CSAIPGTGGTGANVLTF. In DNA, the CDR3 is TGCAGTGCTATACCCGGGACAGGGGGTACTGGGGCCAACGTCCTGACTTTC.